This is a list of T cell receptor beta chains from one sample in a study of shared clonotypes between healthy human individuals. Here immunoSEQ multiplex PCR was the method, and the copy in TCRdb shows in-frame clones only, minus some. The sample holds 2 million to 3 million clones, about 92% seen once. The sequencing input was naive CD4+ T cells sorted from blood. The source of these receptors is a man between 18 and 29 years old in good health. Each CDR3 is given with its conserved first and last residue. A D gene is named only where the DNA matches it firmly. Size values are once, few and many counts, or a class for expanded clones, and some rows have none.

size	V	length	J	D	DNA	CDR3
NA	TRBV5-1	15	TRBJ2-3	TRBD1	TGCGCCACCAGCCCAAAGAGACAGGGTACAGATACGCAGTATTTT	CATSPKRQGTDTQYF
NA	TRBV29-1	14	TRBJ2-3	NA	TGCAGCGTTGAGTGGGGGTCTGGCACAGATACGCAGTATTTT	CSVEWGSGTDTQYF
NA	TRBV6-5	11	TRBJ1-3	NA	TGTGCCAGCACAGCAGGAAACACCATATATTTT	CASTAGNTIYF
NA	TRBV5-1	14	TRBJ1-4	NA	TGCGCCAGCAGCTTGGAGAGGGGCGGAGAAAAACTGTTTTTT	CASSLERGGEKLFF
NA	TRBV11-2	14	TRBJ2-7	NA	TGTGCCAGCAGCTCCCGGGACCTACCCTACGAGCAGTACTTC	CASSSRDLPYEQYF
NA	TRBV12-5	16	TRBJ2-7	TRBD2	TGTGCTAGTGGTTTGGTAGAGGGCACTAGCGGGAACGAGCAGTACTTC	CASGLVEGTSGNEQYF
once	TRBV28	15	TRBJ2-3	NA	TGTGCCAGCAGTTTCGGCCAGGGAGGCGCAGATACGCAGTATTTT	CASSFGQGGADTQYF
NA	TRBV5-1	17	TRBJ2-7	TRBD2	TGCGCCAGCAGCCCGTTAGCTAGCGGCCTACGCTCCTACGAGCAGTACTTC	CASSPLASGLRSYEQYF
NA	TRBV6-5	13	TRBJ2-3	NA	TGTGCCAGCACCAGGGCTGGCACAGATACGCAGTATTTT	CASTRAGTDTQYF
NA	TRBV10-2	13	TRBJ1-2	NA	TGCGCCAGCAGCGTCGCGGGCTTCTATGGCTACACCTTC	CASSVAGFYGYTF
NA	TRBV19	16	TRBJ1-5	NA	TGTGCCAGTAGCCCTAGGGGCACTTTGGGCAATCAGCCCCAGCATTTT	CASSPRGTLGNQPQHF
NA	TRBV7-2	16	TRBJ2-5	NA	TGTGCCAGCAGCGGAGTCAGGGGGGCGATCCAAGAGACCCAGTACTTC	CASSGVRGAIQETQYF
NA	TRBV12-5	11	TRBJ2-1	NA	TGTGCTAGTGGTGGGGAAAATGAGCAGTTCTTC	CASGGENEQFF
NA	TRBV5-4	14	TRBJ1-6	NA	TGTGCCAGCAGCTTGAAGCAGGGGAATTCACCCCTCCACTTT	CASSLKQGNSPLHF
NA	TRBV19	15	TRBJ2-7	TRBD2	TGTGCCAGTAGTACCCAGACTAGCGCGGCCTACGAGCAGTACTTC	CASSTQTSAAYEQYF
NA	TRBV5-4	17	TRBJ2-1	TRBD2	TGTGCCAGCAGCTTGCCCTCTAGCGGGACCCGCTACAATGAGCAGTTCTTC	CASSLPSSGTRYNEQFF
NA	TRBV5-1	15	TRBJ2-7	NA	TGCGCCAGCAGCTTGTCGGAGGGGAAAAACTACGAGCAGTACTTC	CASSLSEGKNYEQYF
NA	TRBV7-2	14	TRBJ1-1	TRBD1	TGTGCCAGCAGCTTAAGACAGGGGGTCCCTGAAGCTTTCTTT	CASSLRQGVPEAFF
once	TRBV5-1	17	TRBJ1-3	NA	TGCGCCAGCAGCTTGGGTCCGGGTGCGAGCTCTGGAAACACCATATATTTT	CASSLGPGASSGNTIYF
NA	TRBV7-2	15	TRBJ2-7	NA	TGTGCCAGCAGCTTAGAGCGCCCCAGCTCCTACGAGCAGTACTTC	CASSLERPSSYEQYF
NA	TRBV10-1	16	TRBJ2-1	NA	TGCGCCAGCAGTGAGATCGGAAGCCCAACTATCAATGAGCAGTTCTTC	CASSEIGSPTINEQFF
NA	TRBV5-1	14	TRBJ1-2	TRBD1	TGCGCCAGCAGCCGAGACAGGGTTAACTATGGCTACACCTTC	CASSRDRVNYGYTF
once	TRBV18	17	TRBJ2-6	NA	TGTGCCAGCTCACCTAGTGACGTTAGCTCTGGGGCCAACGTCCTGACTTTC	CASSPSDVSSGANVLTF
NA	TRBV19	15	TRBJ2-2	TRBD1	TGTGCCAGTAGTATACAGGGGGTTACGACCGGGGAGCTGTTTTTT	CASSIQGVTTGELFF
few	TRBV5-4	15	TRBJ1-6	TRBD1	TGTGCCAGCAGCTTGGGTGGACAGGTTAATTCACCCCTCCACTTT	CASSLGGQVNSPLHF
NA	TRBV11-2	14	TRBJ1-1	NA	TGTGCCAGCCGCTTTTGGGTCGAGGATCCTGAAGCTTTCTTT	CASRFWVEDPEAFF
NA	TRBV5-5	16	TRBJ2-2	NA	TGTGCCAGCAGCTTGGCTGTAAGGCCGGACACCGGGGAGCTGTTTTTT	CASSLAVRPDTGELFF
NA	TRBV7-3	13	TRBJ1-6	NA	TGTGCCAGCAGCTTAGAGAGGAATTCACCCCTCCACTTT	CASSLERNSPLHF
NA	TRBV30	11	TRBJ2-1	NA	TGTGCCTGGAGTGTAGGAGGATCTCAGTTCTTC	CAWSVGGSQFF